The rows below give T cell receptor beta chains drawn from one sample of a study of control samples from healthy donors and cancer patients. The method was immunoSEQ multiplex PCR; TCRdb's version includes in-frame clones alone and lacks a portion of them. Among around 75,000 clones, approximately 92% were seen once, and the ten largest hold nearly 6%. The sequenced sample was blood. Every receptor here comes from a woman aged 60-70 years in good health. CDR3s include the opening cysteine and the closing phenylalanine or tryptophan. The D gene is left open where the match is weak. The listing skips clone size in some rows; elsewhere it reads once, few, many or a size class.

>16|TRBV5-1|TRBD2|once|TRBJ2-1
CASSHVGLAGSYEQFF
TGCGCCAGCAGCCACGTAGGCCTAGCGGGATCATATGAGCAGTTCTTC
>15|TRBV2|TRBD1|once|TRBJ1-6
CASKRDTGDLSPLHF
TGTGCCAGCAAGAGGGATACAGGGGATCTTTCACCCCTCCACTTT
>16|TRBV28|.|.|TRBJ1-5
CASSLSLLGSNQPQHF
TGTGCCAGCAGTTTATCCCTTCTTGGAAGCAATCAGCCCCAGCATTTT
>15|TRBV6-4|TRBD1|.|TRBJ2-7
CASPPPLTGEEGQYF
TGTGCCAGCCCCCCTCCCCTCACAGGGGAAGAAGGGCAGTACTTC
>15|TRBV25-1|TRBD2|.|TRBJ2-3
CASSSSGRVTDTQYF
TGTGCCAGCAGTTCCAGCGGGAGGGTAACAGATACGCAGTATTTT
>17|TRBV6-2/TRBV6-3|.|.|TRBJ2-7
CASSYTVVVRTTYEQYF
TGTGCCAGCAGTTACACTGTAGTCGTGCGGACCACCTACGAGCAGTACTTC
>15|TRBV28|TRBD1|.|TRBJ1-1
CASSPGTGKRTEAFF
TGTGCCAGCAGTCCCGGGACAGGGAAAAGAACTGAAGCTTTCTTT
>13|TRBV28|TRBD1|.|TRBJ1-5
CASNRGSNQPQHF
TGTGCCAGCAACAGGGGAAGCAATCAGCCCCAGCATTTT
>16|TRBV14|.|.|TRBJ2-2
CASNQARGLYTGELFF
TGTGCCAGCAACCAAGCCAGGGGACTCTACACCGGGGAGCTGTTTTTT
>14|TRBV28|.|.|TRBJ2-1
CASSLWAGIQEQFF
TGTGCCAGCAGTTTATGGGCGGGGATCCAGGAGCAGTTCTTC
>11|TRBV2|.|.|TRBJ2-3
CASSYADTQYF
TGTGCCAGCAGTTACGCAGATACGCAGTATTTT
>18|TRBV6-6|.|.|TRBJ2-7
CASSRQGDRGLAAYEQYF
TGTGCCAGCAGTCGCCAGGGGGACAGGGGACTAGCGGCCTACGAGCAGTACTTC
>11|TRBV20-1|.|.|TRBJ2-5
CSARTSETQYF
TGCAGTGCTAGGACATCAGAGACCCAGTACTTC
>15|TRBV6-4|.|.|TRBJ2-3
CASSASGILTDTQYF
TGTGCCAGCAGTGCCTCGGGCATCCTCACAGATACGCAGTATTTT
>17|TRBV5-1|.|.|TRBJ2-5
CASSSPRTRGARETQYF
TGCGCCAGCAGCTCCCCCCGGACTAGGGGGGCCAGGGAGACCCAGTACTTC
>13|TRBV24-1|.|.|TRBJ2-3
CATKGGASWAQYF
TGTGCCACCAAGGGGGGCGCTTCCTGGGCGCAGTATTTT
>16|TRBV11-2|TRBD2|.|TRBJ2-2
CASSIGASGRRGELFF
TGTGCCAGCAGCATAGGGGCTAGCGGGAGGAGGGGGGAGCTGTTTTTT
>14|TRBV10-3|TRBD2|.|TRBJ2-7
CATRERDENYEQYF
TGTGCCACGCGGGAGCGGGACGAAAACTACGAGCAGTACTTC
>12|TRBV12-1|.|.|TRBJ1-1
CASSPKRQGAFF
TGTGCCAGCAGCCCGAAACGACAGGGAGCTTTCTTT
>15|TRBV13|.|.|TRBJ2-7
CASSGRTEGRYEQYF
TGTGCCAGCAGCGGGAGGACAGAAGGGCGCTACGAGCAGTACTTC
>15|TRBV19|TRBD2|.|TRBJ2-7
CASSIGGGRSYEQYF
TGTGCCAGTAGTATAGGGGGCGGGAGGAGCTACGAGCAGTACTTC
>14|TRBV29-1|.|.|TRBJ2-5
CSAPDSLSQETQYF
TGCAGCGCTCCGGACAGCCTCTCCCAAGAGACCCAGTACTTC
>15|TRBV5-4|TRBD1|.|TRBJ1-5
CASSSGGRYNQPQHF
TGTGCCAGCAGCTCAGGGGGCAGGTACAATCAGCCCCAGCATTTT
>15|TRBV5-8|.|once|TRBJ2-3
CASSSGRLPVDTQYF
TGTGCCAGCAGCTCGGGACGGCTACCCGTAGATACGCAGTATTTT
>18|TRBV10-3|.|.|TRBJ1-5
CAISESAGRGASNQPQHF
TGTGCCATCAGTGAGTCTGCGGGGCGGGGGGCGAGCAATCAGCCCCAGCATTTT
>15|TRBV25-1|.|.|TRBJ1-6
CASSESRGKGSPLHF
TGTGCCAGCAGTGAATCTAGGGGGAAGGGTTCACCCCTCCACTTT
>11|TRBV28|.|.|TRBJ1-2
CASSFVNGYTF
TGTGCCAGCAGTTTCGTGAATGGCTACACCTTC
>13|TRBV7-3|TRBD2|.|TRBJ2-3
CASSPAAGGTQYF
TGTGCCAGCAGCCCGGCTGCGGGGGGTACGCAGTATTTT
>14|TRBV27|TRBD1|once|TRBJ1-1
CASSLSYRGTEAFF
TGTGCCAGCAGTTTATCGTACAGGGGAACTGAAGCTTTCTTT
>16|TRBV11-2|TRBD1|.|TRBJ2-5
CASSLGRGGAGETQYF
TGTGCCAGCAGCTTAGGGAGAGGGGGCGCGGGAGAGACCCAGTACTTC
>13|TRBV5-5|.|once|TRBJ2-7
CASSLGSSYEQYF
TGTGCCAGCAGCCTAGGGAGCTCCTACGAGCAGTACTTC
>12|TRBV5-1|.|.|TRBJ2-1
CASSLVPGEQFF
TGCGCCAGCAGCTTGGTTCCGGGAGAGCAGTTCTTC
>15|TRBV5-1|TRBD1|few|TRBJ2-5
CASSEGAGVQETQYF
TGCGCCAGCAGCGAGGGGGCAGGGGTACAAGAGACCCAGTACTTC